The rows below give T cell receptor beta chains drawn from one sample of a study of T cell repertoires in cytomegalovirus infection. MiXCR was run by TCRdb on the reads, yielding one entry per CDR3 protein. This table has under 200,000 distinct CDR3 sequences, approximately 17% appearing once. What was sequenced was CD8+ T cells from PBMCs. These receptor sequences come from a human donor in good health (CMV status not recorded). Some clones in this sample may be carry-over from other donors' samples. Both conserved end residues are part of each CDR3. D genes are given only for firm matches. Size is stated for part of the rows, as once, few or many counts, or as a class when the clone is expanded.

CDR3nt: TGCAGTGCTCAGACAGGCGACTATGGCTACACCTTC
CDR3aa: CSAQTGDYGYTF
v_gene: TRBV20-1
j_gene: TRBJ1-2
abundance: NA
d_gene: NA

CDR3nt: TGTGCCAGCAGTGAAAGTTGGGGGTATGAGCAGTTCTTC
CDR3aa: CASSESWGYEQFF
v_gene: TRBV6-4
j_gene: TRBJ2-1
abundance: NA
d_gene: NA

CDR3nt: TGCAGTGCTAGGAAGGGGTCGACGTCCCTAGATACGCAGTATTTT
CDR3aa: CSARKGSTSLDTQYF
v_gene: TRBV20-1
j_gene: TRBJ2-3
abundance: NA
d_gene: NA

CDR3nt: TGCGCCAGCAGCTTGGGGCGGGTGTCGGACTCCTACGAGCAGTACTTC
CDR3aa: CASSLGRVSDSYEQYF
v_gene: TRBV5-1
j_gene: TRBJ2-7
abundance: NA
d_gene: NA

CDR3nt: TGTGCCAGCAGCCTCCGGACAGACTTCAATCAGCCCCAGCATTTT
CDR3aa: CASSLRTDFNQPQHF
v_gene: TRBV7-6
j_gene: TRBJ1-5
abundance: few
d_gene: NA

CDR3nt: TGTGCCAGCAGTTTAGGAGGGTCCCCGGATACGCAGTATTTT
CDR3aa: CASSLGGSPDTQYF
v_gene: TRBV12-3/TRBV12-4
j_gene: TRBJ2-3
abundance: NA
d_gene: NA

CDR3nt: TGTGCCAGCAGCTTGGGGACAGGGGTCCACGAGCAGTACTTC
CDR3aa: CASSLGTGVHEQYF
v_gene: TRBV5-6
j_gene: TRBJ2-7
abundance: once
d_gene: TRBD1

CDR3nt: TGTGCCAGCAGTTTAGGAGCAACCCAGTACTTC
CDR3aa: CASSLGATQYF
v_gene: TRBV27
j_gene: TRBJ2-5
abundance: NA
d_gene: NA

CDR3nt: TGTGCCAGCAGCCGCTTCGGCGGGAGTGAGACAGATACGCAGTATTTT
CDR3aa: CASSRFGGSETDTQYF
v_gene: TRBV11-2
j_gene: TRBJ2-3
abundance: NA
d_gene: TRBD2

CDR3nt: TGTGCCAGCAGCCGAGGGGGGGGCAATCAGCCCCAGCATTTT
CDR3aa: CASSRGGGNQPQHF
v_gene: TRBV7-2
j_gene: TRBJ1-5
abundance: many
d_gene: NA

CDR3nt: TGTGCCAGCAGCTATCAATCGGGACACCGACAAGAGACCCAGTACTTC
CDR3aa: CASSYQSGHRQETQYF
v_gene: TRBV7-6
j_gene: TRBJ2-5
abundance: few
d_gene: NA

CDR3nt: TGTGCCAGCAGTTACCCCGGACGCGGAGTTAGCTCCTACGAGCAGTACTTC
CDR3aa: CASSYPGRGVSSYEQYF
v_gene: TRBV6-2/TRBV6-3
j_gene: TRBJ2-7
abundance: NA
d_gene: NA

CDR3nt: TGCAGCGTTGAAGAGACAACCTCCTACGAGCAGTACTTC
CDR3aa: CSVEETTSYEQYF
v_gene: TRBV29-1
j_gene: TRBJ2-7
abundance: NA
d_gene: NA

CDR3nt: TGTGCCAGCCGCGGGGACAGAGAAGAGACCCAGTACTTC
CDR3aa: CASRGDREETQYF
v_gene: TRBV7-6
j_gene: TRBJ2-5
abundance: few
d_gene: NA

CDR3nt: TGTGCCAGCACGGAAGGCACCTCGGGCGATGGCTACACCTTC
CDR3aa: CASTEGTSGDGYTF
v_gene: TRBV28
j_gene: TRBJ1-2
abundance: many
d_gene: NA

CDR3nt: TGCAGTGCTAGTACTTTGGGTTCACCCCTCCACTTT
CDR3aa: CSASTLGSPLHF
v_gene: TRBV20-1
j_gene: TRBJ1-6
abundance: NA
d_gene: NA

CDR3nt: TGTGCCAGCAGCTCGACCGGCGGGACAGCCTACGAGCAGTACTTC
CDR3aa: CASSSTGGTAYEQYF
v_gene: TRBV3-1
j_gene: TRBJ2-7
abundance: NA
d_gene: NA

CDR3nt: TGTGCCAGCAGCTCATTAGCGGGGGGTCAAGAGACCCAGTACTTC
CDR3aa: CASSSLAGGQETQYF
v_gene: TRBV7-2
j_gene: TRBJ2-5
abundance: many
d_gene: TRBD2